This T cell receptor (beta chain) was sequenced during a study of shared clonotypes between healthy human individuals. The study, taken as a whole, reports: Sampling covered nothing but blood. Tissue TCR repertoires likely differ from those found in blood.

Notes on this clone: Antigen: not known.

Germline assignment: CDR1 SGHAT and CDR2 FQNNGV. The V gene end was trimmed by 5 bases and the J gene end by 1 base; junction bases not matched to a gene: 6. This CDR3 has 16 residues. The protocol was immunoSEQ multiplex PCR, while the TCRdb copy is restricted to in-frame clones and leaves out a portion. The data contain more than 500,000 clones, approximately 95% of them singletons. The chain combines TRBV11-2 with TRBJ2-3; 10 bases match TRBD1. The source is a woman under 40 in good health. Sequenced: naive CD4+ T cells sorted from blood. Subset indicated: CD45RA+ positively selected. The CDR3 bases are TGTGCCAGCAGCGGGAGGACAGGGGGAGGCACAGATACGCAGTATTTT. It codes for CASSGRTGGGTDTQYF.